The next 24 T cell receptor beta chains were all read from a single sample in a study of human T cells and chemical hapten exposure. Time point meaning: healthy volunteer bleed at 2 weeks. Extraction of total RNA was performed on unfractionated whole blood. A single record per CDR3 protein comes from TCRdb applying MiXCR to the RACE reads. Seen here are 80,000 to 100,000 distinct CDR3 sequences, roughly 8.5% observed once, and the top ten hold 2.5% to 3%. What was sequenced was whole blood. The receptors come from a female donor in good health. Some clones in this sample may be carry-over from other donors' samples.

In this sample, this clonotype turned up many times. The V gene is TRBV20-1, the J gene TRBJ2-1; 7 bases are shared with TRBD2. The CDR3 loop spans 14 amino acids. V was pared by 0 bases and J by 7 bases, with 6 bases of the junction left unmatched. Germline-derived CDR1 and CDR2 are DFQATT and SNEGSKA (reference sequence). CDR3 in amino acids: CSARDLGLGNEQFF. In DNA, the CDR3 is TGCAGTGCTAGAGATCTTGGACTAGGGAATGAGCAGTTCTTC.

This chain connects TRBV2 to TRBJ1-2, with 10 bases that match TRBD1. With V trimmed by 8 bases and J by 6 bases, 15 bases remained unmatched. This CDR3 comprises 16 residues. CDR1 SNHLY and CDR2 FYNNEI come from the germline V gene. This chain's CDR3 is CASSGGWGQGMDGYTF. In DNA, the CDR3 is TGTGCCAGCTCTGGTGGATGGGGACAGGGGATGGATGGCTACACCTTC.

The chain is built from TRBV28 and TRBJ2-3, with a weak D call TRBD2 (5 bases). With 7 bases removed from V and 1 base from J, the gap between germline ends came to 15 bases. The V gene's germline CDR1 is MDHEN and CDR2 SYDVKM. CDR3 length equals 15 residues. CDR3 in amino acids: CASNPGGSGTDTQYF. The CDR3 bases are TGTGCCAGCAACCCCGGCGGGTCCGGCACAGATACGCAGTATTTT.

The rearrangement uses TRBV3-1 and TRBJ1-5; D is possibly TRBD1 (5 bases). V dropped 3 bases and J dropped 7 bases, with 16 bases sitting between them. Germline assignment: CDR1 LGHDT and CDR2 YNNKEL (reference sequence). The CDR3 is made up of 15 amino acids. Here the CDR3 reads CASSQNRQWNQPQHF. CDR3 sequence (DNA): TGTGCCAGCAGCCAGAACAGACAGTGGAACCAGCCCCAGCATTTT.

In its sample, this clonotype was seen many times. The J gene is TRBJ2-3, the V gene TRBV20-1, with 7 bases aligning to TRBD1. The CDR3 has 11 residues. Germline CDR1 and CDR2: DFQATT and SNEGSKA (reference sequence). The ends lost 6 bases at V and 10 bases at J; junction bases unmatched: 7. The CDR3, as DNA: TGCAGTGCCCTGGACAGGATAGCGCAGTATTTT. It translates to CSALDRIAQYF.

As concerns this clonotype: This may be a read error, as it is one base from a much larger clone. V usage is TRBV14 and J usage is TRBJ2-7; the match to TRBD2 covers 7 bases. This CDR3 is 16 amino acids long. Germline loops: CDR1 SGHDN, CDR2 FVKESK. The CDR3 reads CASNQTVQRDAYEQYF. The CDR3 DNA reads TGTGCCAGCAACCAAACCGTGCAGCGGGATGCCTACGAGCAGTACTTC.

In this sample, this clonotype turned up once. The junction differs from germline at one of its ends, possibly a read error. CDR3 sequence reads: CASSLTGPPGSPLNF. CDR3 sequence (DNA): TGCGCCAGCAGCTTGACCGGACCGCCGGGTTCACCCCTCAACTTT. The rearrangement joins TRBV5-1 to TRBJ1-6; D is undetermined. Per germline, CDR1 SGHRS and CDR2 YFSETQ. This CDR3 spans 15 amino acids.

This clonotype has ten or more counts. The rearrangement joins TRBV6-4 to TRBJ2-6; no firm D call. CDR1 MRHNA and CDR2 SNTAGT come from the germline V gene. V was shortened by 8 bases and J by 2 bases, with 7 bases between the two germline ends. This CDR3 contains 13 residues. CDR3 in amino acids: CASGSTGANVLTF. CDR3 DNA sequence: TGTGCCAGCGGGTCAACTGGGGCCAACGTCCTGACTTTC.

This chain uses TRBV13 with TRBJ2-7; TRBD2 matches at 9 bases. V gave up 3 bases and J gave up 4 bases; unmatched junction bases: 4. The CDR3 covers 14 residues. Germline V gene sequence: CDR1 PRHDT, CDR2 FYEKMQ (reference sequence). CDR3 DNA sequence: TGTGCCAGCAGCTTGGGCGGGAGGGCGTACGAGCAGTACTTC. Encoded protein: CASSLGGRAYEQYF.

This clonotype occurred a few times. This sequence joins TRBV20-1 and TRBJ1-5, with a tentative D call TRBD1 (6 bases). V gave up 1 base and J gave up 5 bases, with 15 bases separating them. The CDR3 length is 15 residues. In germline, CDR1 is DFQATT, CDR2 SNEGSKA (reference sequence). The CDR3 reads CSARGSRGIYQPQHF. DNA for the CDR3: TGCAGTGCTAGAGGTAGCAGGGGAATCTATCAGCCCCAGCATTTT.

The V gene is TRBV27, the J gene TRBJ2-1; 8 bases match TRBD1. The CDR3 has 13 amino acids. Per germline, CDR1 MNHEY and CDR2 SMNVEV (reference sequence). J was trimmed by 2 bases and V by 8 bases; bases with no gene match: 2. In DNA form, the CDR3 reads TGTGCCAGCCGGACAGGGCCCTACAATGAGCAGTTCTTC. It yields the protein CASRTGPYNEQFF.

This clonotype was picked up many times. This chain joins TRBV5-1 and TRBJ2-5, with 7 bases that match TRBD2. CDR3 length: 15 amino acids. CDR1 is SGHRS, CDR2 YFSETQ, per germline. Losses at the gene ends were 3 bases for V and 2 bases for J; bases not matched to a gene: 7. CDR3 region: CASSSSGIAQETQYF. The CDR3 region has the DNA TGCGCCAGCAGCTCCAGCGGGATTGCACAAGAGACCCAGTACTTC.

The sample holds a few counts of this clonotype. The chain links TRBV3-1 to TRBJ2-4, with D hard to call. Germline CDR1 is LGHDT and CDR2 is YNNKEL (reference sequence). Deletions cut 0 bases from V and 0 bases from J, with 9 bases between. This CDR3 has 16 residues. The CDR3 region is CASSQDESLAKNIQYF. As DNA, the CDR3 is TGTGCCAGCAGCCAAGATGAGTCGCTAGCCAAAAACATTCAGTACTTC.

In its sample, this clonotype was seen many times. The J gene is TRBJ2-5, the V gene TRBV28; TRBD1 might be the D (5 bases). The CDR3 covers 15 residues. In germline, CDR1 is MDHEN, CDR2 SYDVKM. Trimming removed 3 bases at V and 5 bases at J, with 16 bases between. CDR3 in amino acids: CASSFPRTTGETQYF. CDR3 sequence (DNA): TGTGCCAGCAGTTTCCCACGGACAACCGGCGAGACCCAGTACTTC.

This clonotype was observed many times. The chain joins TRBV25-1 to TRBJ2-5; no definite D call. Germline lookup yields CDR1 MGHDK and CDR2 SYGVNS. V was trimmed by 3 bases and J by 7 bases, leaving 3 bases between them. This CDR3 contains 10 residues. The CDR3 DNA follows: TGTGCCAGCAGTGATCTGACCCAGTACTTC. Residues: CASSDLTQYF. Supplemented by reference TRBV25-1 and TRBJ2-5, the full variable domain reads EADIYQTPRYLVIGTGKKITLECSQTMGHDKMYWYQQDPGMELHLIHYSYGVNSTEKGDLSSESTVSRIRTEHFPLTLESARPSHTSQYLCASSDLTQYFGPGTRLLVL.

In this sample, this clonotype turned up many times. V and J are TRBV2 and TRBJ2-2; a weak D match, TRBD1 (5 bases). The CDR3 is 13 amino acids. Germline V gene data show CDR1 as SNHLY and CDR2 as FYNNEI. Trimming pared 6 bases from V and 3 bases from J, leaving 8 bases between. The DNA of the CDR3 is TGTGCCAGCAGGAGACAGCACACCGGGGAGCTGTTTTTT. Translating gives CASRRQHTGELFF. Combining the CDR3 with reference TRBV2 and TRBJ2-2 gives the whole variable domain EPEVTQTPSHQVTQMGQEVILRCVPISNHLYFYWYRQILGQKVEFLVSFYNNEISEKSEIFDDQFSVERPDGSNFTLKIRSTKLEDSAMYFCASRRQHTGELFFGEGSRLTVL.

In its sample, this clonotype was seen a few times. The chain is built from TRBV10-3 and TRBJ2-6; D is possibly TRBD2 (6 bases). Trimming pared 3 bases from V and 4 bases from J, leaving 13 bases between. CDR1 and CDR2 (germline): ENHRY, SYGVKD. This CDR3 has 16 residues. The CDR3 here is CAISDSGGTGANVLTF. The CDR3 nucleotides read TGTGCCATCAGTGACTCCGGGGGTACCGGGGCCAACGTCCTGACTTTC.

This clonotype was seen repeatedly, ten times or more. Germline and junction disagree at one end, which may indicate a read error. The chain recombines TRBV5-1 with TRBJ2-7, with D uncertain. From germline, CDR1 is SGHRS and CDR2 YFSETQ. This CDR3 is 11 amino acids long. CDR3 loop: CASSSSYEQYF. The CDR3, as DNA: TGTGCCAGCAGCTCCTCCTACGAGCAGTACTTC. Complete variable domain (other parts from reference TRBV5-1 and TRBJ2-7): KAGVTQTPRYLIKTRGQQVTLSCSPISGHRSVSWYQQTPGQGLQFLFEYFSETQRNKGNFPGRFSGRQFSNSRSEMNVSTLELGDSALYLCASSSSYEQYFGPGTRLTVT.

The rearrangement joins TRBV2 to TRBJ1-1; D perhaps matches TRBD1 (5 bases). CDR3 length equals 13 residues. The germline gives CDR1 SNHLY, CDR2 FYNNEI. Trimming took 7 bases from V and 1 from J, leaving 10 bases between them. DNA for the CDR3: TGTGCCAGCACTCAGGGTGGGAACACTGAAGCTTTCTTT. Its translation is CASTQGGNTEAFF.

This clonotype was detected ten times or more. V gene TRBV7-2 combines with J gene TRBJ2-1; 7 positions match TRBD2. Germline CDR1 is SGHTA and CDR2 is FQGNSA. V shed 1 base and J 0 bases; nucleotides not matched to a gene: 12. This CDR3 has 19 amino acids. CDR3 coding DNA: TGTGCCAGCAGCTTAGTGGCTGGCGGCGGGAGTTCCTCCTACAATGAGCAGTTCTTC. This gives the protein CASSLVAGGGSSSYNEQFF.

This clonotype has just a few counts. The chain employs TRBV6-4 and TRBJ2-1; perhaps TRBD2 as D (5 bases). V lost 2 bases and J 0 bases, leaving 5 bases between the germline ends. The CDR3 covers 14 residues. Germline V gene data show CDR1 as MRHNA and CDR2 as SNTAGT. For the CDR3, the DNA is TGTGCCAGCAGTGACGGGAGCTCCTACAATGAGCAGTTCTTC. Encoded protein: CASSDGSSYNEQFF.

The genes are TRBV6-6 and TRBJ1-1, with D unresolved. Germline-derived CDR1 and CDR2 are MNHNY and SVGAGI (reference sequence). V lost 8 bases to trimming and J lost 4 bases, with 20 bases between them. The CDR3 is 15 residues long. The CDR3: CASSIWGGEATEAFF. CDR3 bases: TGTGCCAGCTCAATCTGGGGTGGGGAAGCCACTGAAGCTTTCTTT.

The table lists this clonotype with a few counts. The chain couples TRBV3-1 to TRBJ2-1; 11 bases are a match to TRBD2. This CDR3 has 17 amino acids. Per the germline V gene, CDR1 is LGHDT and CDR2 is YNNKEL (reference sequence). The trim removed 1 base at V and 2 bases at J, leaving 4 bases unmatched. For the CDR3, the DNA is TGTGCCAGCAGCCAAGGAGCTAGCGGGAGGCCCTACAATGAGCAGTTCTTC. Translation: CASSQGASGRPYNEQFF.

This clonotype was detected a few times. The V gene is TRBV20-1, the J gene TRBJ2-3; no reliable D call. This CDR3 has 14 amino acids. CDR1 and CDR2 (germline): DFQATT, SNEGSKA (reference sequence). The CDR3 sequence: CSQAGELLADTQYF. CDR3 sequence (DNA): TGCAGCCAAGCAGGCGAGCTCCTGGCAGATACGCAGTATTTT.